These 28 T cell receptor beta chains originate from one sample sequenced in a study of OX40 agonist ivuxolimab in advanced cancers. Profiled with immunoSEQ multiplex PCR; TCRdb holds only in-frame clones, not every one. Altogether approximately 22,000 clones are present, about 88% being singletons, with the ten largest covering 30% to 35%. The material was CD4+ or CD8+ T cells sorted from blood, obtained in a trial of the OX40 agonist ivuxolimab. The origin of the receptors is an adult with an advanced solid tumor such as melanoma, head and neck, liver or kidney cancer.

The chain combines TRBV13 with TRBJ2-1; D unresolved. V lost 5 bases, J lost 3 bases, and 5 bases lay in between. The CDR3 is made up of 12 amino acids. Germline loops: CDR1 PRHDT, CDR2 FYEKMQ (reference sequence). In nucleotides, the CDR3 is TGTGCCAGCAGCGCCCGCTACAATGAGCAGTTCTTC. Protein: CASSARYNEQFF. The full variable domain, rest sourced from reference TRBV13 and TRBJ2-1, is AAGVIQSPRHLIKEKRETATLKCYPIPRHDTVYWYQQGPGQDPQFLISFYEKMQSDKGSIPDRFSAQQFSDYHSELNMSSLELGDSALYFCASSARYNEQFFGPGTRLTVL.

The chain employs TRBV2 and TRBJ2-7; no clear D gene. CDR1 SNHLY and CDR2 FYNNEI come from the germline V gene. V was cut by 3 bases and J by 4 bases, with 19 bases left in between. The CDR3 is made up of 16 amino acids. CDR3 sequence: CASSDPRRPATYEQYF. CDR3 bases: TGTGCCAGCAGTGACCCCCGGCGGCCAGCTACGTACGAGCAGTACTTC.

The table lists this clone with a few counts. The rearrangement uses TRBV6-6 and TRBJ2-3; possible D gene TRBD2, 7 bases. V shed 6 bases and J shed 8 bases, with 21 bases lying between them. Germline V CDR1 and CDR2: MNHNY, SVGAGI (reference sequence). This CDR3 has 15 residues. The CDR3 DNA follows: TGTGCCAGCAGCCTAGGTACCCAGGGGAGGGGTACGCAGTATTTT. It is translated as CASSLGTQGRGTQYF.

The chain uses TRBV5-4 and TRBJ2-7; the match to TRBD2 covers 9 bases. After removal of 4 bases from V and 3 bases from J, the junction contained 8 bases not matched to a gene. This CDR3 region has 15 residues. Per the germline V gene, CDR1 is SGHNT and CDR2 is YYREEE (reference sequence). The CDR3 nucleotides are TGTGCCAGCAGCGACTCTAGCGGGAAGGGCTACGAGCAGTACTTC. Protein product: CASSDSSGKGYEQYF. Full variable domain (missing parts from reference TRBV5-4 and TRBJ2-7): ETGVTQSPTHLIKTRGQQVTLRCSSQSGHNTVSWYQQALGQGPQFIFQYYREEENGRGNFPPRFSGLQFPNYSSELNVNALELDDSALYLCASSDSSGKGYEQYFGPGTRLTVT.

The J gene is TRBJ1-2, the V gene TRBV9; 9 nucleotides agree with TRBD1. The CDR3 is made up of 16 amino acids. Per germline, CDR1 SGDLS and CDR2 YYNGEE. The V gene end was trimmed by 0 bases and the J gene end by 4 bases; junction bases not matched to a gene: 7. The CDR3 DNA reads TGTGCCAGCAGCGTAGAGTCACAGGGGGCCTTCTATGGCTACACCTTC. Translating gives CASSVESQGAFYGYTF.

This rearrangement joins TRBV7-9 to TRBJ2-7; D is possibly TRBD2 (6 bases). The germline gives CDR1 SEHNR, CDR2 FQNEAQ (reference sequence). V gave up 5 bases and J gave up 2 bases, with 22 bases separating them. The CDR3 consists of 17 residues. CDR3 DNA sequence: TGTGCCAGCAGCCCCCAGCTCCAAGGGAGGACGACCTACGAGCAGTACTTC. Translating it yields CASSPQLQGRTTYEQYF.

The V gene is TRBV7-7, the J gene TRBJ2-7; D remains ambiguous. The CDR3 is 13 residues long. The V gene's germline CDR1 is SSHAT and CDR2 FNYEAQ (reference sequence). Trimming removed 4 bases at V and 2 bases at J, with 9 bases between. CDR3: CASSSAGAYEQYF. The CDR3 DNA is TGTGCCAGCAGCTCTGCAGGCGCCTACGAGCAGTACTTC.

The rearrangement joins TRBV7-9 to TRBJ2-7, with D unresolved. Germline V gene lookup returns CDR1 SEHNR and CDR2 FQNEAQ (reference sequence). V was clipped by 5 bases and J by 5 bases, with 10 bases between them. The CDR3 is made up of 12 amino acids. The CDR3 nucleotides are TGTGCCAGCAGCCGCCCAGGTCACGAGCAGTACTTC. Its translation is CASSRPGHEQYF.

The chain carries TRBV19 and TRBJ2-2, with TRBD2 matching over 7 bases. CDR1 and CDR2 (germline): LNHDA, SQIVND (reference sequence). The CDR3 loop spans 17 amino acids. Trimming removed 1 base from V and 4 bases from J; junction bases left unmatched: 9. CDR3 nucleotides: TGTGCCAGTAGTATAGGGTTTGCGGGAGTTAGCACCGGGGAGCTGTTTTTT. This codes for CASSIGFAGVSTGELFF. Using reference TRBV19 and TRBJ2-2 for the parts outside the CDR3, the full variable domain is DGGITQSPKYLFRKEGQNVTLSCEQNLNHDAMYWYRQDPGQGLRLIYYSQIVNDFQKGDIAEGYSVSREKKESFPLTVTSAQKNPTAFYLCASSIGFAGVSTGELFFGEGSRLTVL.

The rearrangement joins TRBV27 to TRBJ2-1; TRBD2 matches at 8 bases. With 3 bases clipped from V and 8 bases from J, the junction kept 9 bases outside the gene matches. CDR1 MNHEY and CDR2 SMNVEV come from the germline V gene (reference sequence). CDR3 length: 15 residues. The CDR3 protein is CASSFGASGLDEQFF. CDR3 DNA sequence: TGTGCCAGCAGTTTTGGGGCTAGCGGGCTCGATGAGCAGTTCTTC.

The rearrangement joins TRBV6-5 to TRBJ2-5, with unresolved D. This CDR3 has 12 residues. Trimming removed 6 bases at V and 11 bases at J, with 16 bases between. Germline V CDR1 and CDR2: MNHEY, SVGAGI. CDR3 in amino acids: CASSPGLKEQYF. The DNA of the CDR3 is TGTGCCAGCAGCCCCGGATTAAAAGAGCAGTACTTC.

The V gene is TRBV30, the J gene TRBJ2-1; TRBD2 is a possible D gene (6 bases). The CDR3 is 14 residues long. In germline, CDR1 is GTSNPN, CDR2 SVGIG (reference sequence). Trimming took off 4 bases at V and 4 bases at J, with 14 bases between the two ends. CDR3 sequence: CAWTEGLRYNEQFF. CDR3 bases: TGTGCCTGGACTGAGGGACTCCGTTACAATGAGCAGTTCTTC.

This chain connects TRBV5-5 to TRBJ2-5; D remains unclear. The CDR3 extends over 15 amino acids. The V end was cut by 0 bases, the J end by 0 bases, with 9 bases between. Germline lookup yields CDR1 SGHKS and CDR2 YYEKEE (reference sequence). The CDR3, as DNA: TGTGCCAGCAGCTTGGGCAGCTCCTACCAAGAGACCCAGTACTTC. Protein sequence: CASSLGSSYQETQYF. Variable domain in full (rest from reference TRBV5-5 and TRBJ2-5): DAGVTQSPTHLIKTRGQQVTLRCSPISGHKSVSWYQQVLGQGPQFIFQYYEKEERGRGNFPDRFSARQFPNYSSELNVNALLLGDSALYLCASSLGSSYQETQYFGPGTRLLVL.

The chain uses TRBV14 and TRBJ1-1; D is perhaps TRBD1 (6 bases). The CDR3 consists of 13 residues. Germline CDR1 SGHDN, CDR2 FVKESK. V gave up 1 base and J gave up 5 bases, with 8 bases separating them. DNA for the CDR3: TGTGCCAGCAGCCAAGGTCAGGGGACTGAAGCTTTCTTT. Amino acid sequence: CASSQGQGTEAFF. Based on the CDR3 plus reference TRBV14 and TRBJ1-1, the full variable domain is EAGVTQFPSHSVIEKGQTVTLRCDPISGHDNLYWYRRVMGKEIKFLLHFVKESKQDESGMPNNRFLAERTGGTYSTLKVQPAELEDSGVYFCASSQGQGTEAFFGQGTRLTVV.

CDR3: CASSIAPDRTSYEQYF. The CDR3 DNA reads TGTGCCAGTAGTATAGCCCCGGACAGGACCTCCTACGAGCAGTACTTC. The chain carries TRBV19 and TRBJ2-7; 7 bases align to TRBD1. The V gene end was trimmed by 1 base and the J gene end by 0 bases; junction bases not matched to a gene: 6. CDR3 length: 16 amino acids. CDR1 LNHDA and CDR2 SQIVND come from the germline V gene (reference sequence).

The chain joins TRBV27 to TRBJ1-5, with a possible D match to TRBD1 (5 bases). This CDR3 comprises 17 residues. CDR1 MNHEY and CDR2 SMNVEV come from the germline V gene (reference sequence). Deletions cut 0 bases from V and 6 bases from J, with 18 bases between. The CDR3 bases are TGTGCCAGCAGTTTATCAGGCAGGGCCGTTAGAAGTCAGCCCCAGCATTTT. Translating gives CASSLSGRAVRSQPQHF.

This clone came up once. The CDR3 nucleotides are TGTGCCAGCAGCCCAACGGGAACTAGCGGCTCCTACGAGCAGTACTTC. Amino acids: CASSPTGTSGSYEQYF. The chain has TRBV9 and TRBJ2-7; 8 nucleotides agree with TRBD2. CDR1 is SGDLS and CDR2 is YYNGEE in the germline V gene. After removal of 4 bases from V and 0 bases from J, the junction contained 9 bases not matched to a gene. The CDR3 contains 16 residues.

The chain is built from TRBV5-6 and TRBJ2-7, with D unresolved. The CDR3 length is 13 residues. Per the germline V gene, CDR1 is SGHDT and CDR2 is YYEEEE. Trimming took off 7 bases at V and 3 bases at J, with 14 bases between the two ends. CDR3 region: CASSSNFDYEQYF. The CDR3 coding sequence is TGTGCCAGCTCTTCAAACTTCGACTACGAGCAGTACTTC.

This chain joins TRBV28 and TRBJ2-2; no reliable D call. The V end lost 2 bases, the J end lost 5 bases, and 12 bases lay between the germline ends. Germline CDR1 MDHEN, CDR2 SYDVKM. CDR3 length: 15 residues. The CDR3 protein is CASSLPERSTGELFF. The CDR3 nucleotides are TGTGCCAGCAGTTTACCGGAAAGGTCGACCGGGGAGCTGTTTTTT.

This chain connects TRBV19 to TRBJ2-2, with TRBD1 matching 9 bases. Germline V lookup: CDR1 LNHDA, CDR2 SQIVND (reference sequence). This CDR3 is 15 amino acids long. V lost 5 bases to trimming and J lost 4 bases; unmatched junction nucleotides: 5. CDR3 amino acids: CASSPGQGGTGELFF. CDR3 coding DNA: TGTGCCAGTAGTCCGGGACAGGGTGGCACCGGGGAGCTGTTTTTT.

This chain uses TRBV19 with TRBJ2-3; a possible D gene is TRBD1 (6 bases). The V end lost 3 bases, the J end lost 2 bases, and 18 bases lay between the germline ends. Per germline, CDR1 LNHDA and CDR2 SQIVND (reference sequence). The CDR3 is made up of 17 amino acids. The CDR3: CASSIHRATYPTDTQYF. DNA of the CDR3: TGTGCCAGTAGTATCCACAGGGCGACTTACCCCACAGATACGCAGTATTTT.

The genes are TRBV11-2 and TRBJ1-1, with 7 bases fitting TRBD1. Germline V gene lookup returns CDR1 SGHAT and CDR2 FQNNGV. The CDR3 is 16 amino acids. Trimming took 6 bases from V and 8 from J; bases not matched to a gene: 18. This CDR3 reads CASSHRGRDWNSEAFF. CDR3 in DNA: TGTGCCAGCAGTCACAGGGGACGCGATTGGAACAGCGAAGCTTTCTTT. Drawing the rest from reference TRBV11-2 and TRBJ1-1, the complete variable domain is EAGVAQSPRYKIIEKRQSVAFWCNPISGHATLYWYQQILGQGPKLLIQFQNNGVVDDSQLPKDRFSAERLKGVDSTLKIQPAKLEDSAVYLCASSHRGRDWNSEAFFGQGTRLTVV.

The chain employs TRBV5-5 and TRBJ2-3; 14 nucleotides line up with TRBD2. The CDR3 covers 16 residues. In germline, CDR1 is SGHKS, CDR2 YYEKEE (reference sequence). The junction had 1 base not matched to a gene; V was cut back by 0 bases and J by 4 bases. The CDR3 is CASSLEGLAGADTQYF. The CDR3 nucleotides read TGTGCCAGCAGCTTGGAGGGACTAGCGGGAGCAGATACGCAGTATTTT.

This clone was counted only a few times. The J gene is TRBJ2-7, the V gene TRBV2; no definite D call. In germline, CDR1 is SNHLY, CDR2 FYNNEI. This CDR3 is 13 amino acids long. Trimming removed 8 bases from V and 4 bases from J, with 15 bases in between. The CDR3 bases are TGTGCCAGCTTAGGCTCTACAAAATACGAGCAGTACTTC. Amino acid sequence: CASLGSTKYEQYF.

The chain is built from TRBV6-5 and TRBJ2-7; D is ambiguous. Deletions cut 5 bases from V and 6 bases from J, with 8 bases between. Germline-derived CDR1 and CDR2 are MNHEY and SVGAGI. This CDR3 spans 11 amino acids. The CDR3 reads CASSTSGEQYF. CDR3 nucleotide sequence: TGTGCCAGCAGTACATCAGGCGAGCAGTACTTC.

V and J are TRBV9 and TRBJ2-2; 7 nucleotides line up with TRBD2. The V and J ends lost 0 bases and 4 bases, in that order; junction bases with no gene match: 9. The CDR3 is made up of 17 amino acids. The germline gives CDR1 SGDLS, CDR2 YYNGEE. CDR3 in amino acids: CASSVAGGSNPTGELFF. The CDR3 region has the DNA TGTGCCAGCAGCGTAGCTGGCGGGAGTAATCCCACCGGGGAGCTGTTTTTT.

This clone is medium-sized within its sample. The V call is TRBV5-6, the J call TRBJ1-2; weak D call: TRBD1 (6 bases). The CDR3 totals 15 residues. Trimming cost V 3 bases and J 1 base, with 13 bases left between them. Germline values: CDR1 SGHDT, CDR2 YYEEEE. DNA for the CDR3: TGTGCCAGCAGCTCTGACAGGATTGTTAACTATGGCTACACCTTC. This gives the protein CASSSDRIVNYGYTF.

The chain has TRBV7-8 and TRBJ1-1; D unclear. CDR1 is SGHVS, CDR2 FQNEAQ, per germline. Trimming removed 3 bases from V and 10 bases from J, with 9 bases in between. This CDR3 spans 11 amino acids. The DNA of the CDR3 is TGTGCCAGCAGCTTCGGGGATGGAGCTTTCTTT. As protein: CASSFGDGAFF.